Sequencing of this T cell receptor beta chain was carried out in a study of blood T cell repertoires in COVID-19. Study details: COVID-19 samples collected from the United States, Italy and Spain covered acute and convalescent phases. The analysed material was cDNA or gDNA that came from T cells, B-cell-depleted T cells, or PBMCs.

This clone occurred once. CDR3 size: 15 residues. The germline V and J ends were trimmed by 6 bases and 3 bases, with 14 bases remaining between them. Germline CDR1 is MDHEN and CDR2 is SYDVKM. In the authors' workflow: The authors estimated nucleated cell counts from reference gene primer amplification. TCRdb keeps only in-frame clones here, not all; method: immunoSEQ multiplex PCR. That table furnishes V, J and clone size, whereas the DNA furnished D and trimming. The sample carries about 42,000 clones, around 85% recorded once. The sample was peripheral blood. The chain is built from TRBV28 and TRBJ1-4; no clear D. This TCR was sampled from a human donor in a cohort sampled during active COVID-19. The CDR3 nucleotides are TGTGCCAGCAGGCCTGGAGGATCGGCTAATGAAAAACTGTTTTTT. Translating it yields CASRPGGSANEKLFF.